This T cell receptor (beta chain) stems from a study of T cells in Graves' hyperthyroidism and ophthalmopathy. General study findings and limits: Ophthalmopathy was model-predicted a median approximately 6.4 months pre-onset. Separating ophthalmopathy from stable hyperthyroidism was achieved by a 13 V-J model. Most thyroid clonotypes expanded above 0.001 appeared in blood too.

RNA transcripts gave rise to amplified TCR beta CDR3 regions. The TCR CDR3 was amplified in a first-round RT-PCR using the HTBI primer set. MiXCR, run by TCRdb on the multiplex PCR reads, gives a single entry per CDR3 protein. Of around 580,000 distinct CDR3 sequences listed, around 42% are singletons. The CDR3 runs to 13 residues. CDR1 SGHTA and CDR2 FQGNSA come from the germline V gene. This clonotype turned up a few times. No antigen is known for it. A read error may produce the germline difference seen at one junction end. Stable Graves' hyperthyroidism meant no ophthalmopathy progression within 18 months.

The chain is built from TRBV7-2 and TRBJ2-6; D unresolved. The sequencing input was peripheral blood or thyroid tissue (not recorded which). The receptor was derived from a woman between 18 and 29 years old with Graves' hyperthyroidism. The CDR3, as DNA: TGTGCCAGTAGCTTATCTGGGGTCAACGTCCTGACTTTC. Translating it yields CASSLSGVNVLTF.